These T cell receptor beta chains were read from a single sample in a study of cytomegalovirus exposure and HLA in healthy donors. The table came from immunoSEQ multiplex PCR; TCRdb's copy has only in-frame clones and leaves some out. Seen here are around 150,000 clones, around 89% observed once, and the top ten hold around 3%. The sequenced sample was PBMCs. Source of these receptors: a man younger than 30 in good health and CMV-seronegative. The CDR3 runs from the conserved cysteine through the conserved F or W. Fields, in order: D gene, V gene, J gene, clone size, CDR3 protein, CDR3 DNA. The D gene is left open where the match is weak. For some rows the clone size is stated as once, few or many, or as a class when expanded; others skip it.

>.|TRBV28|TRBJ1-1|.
CASDKGVFTEAFF
TGTGCCAGCGATAAGGGGGTTTTCACTGAAGCTTTCTTT
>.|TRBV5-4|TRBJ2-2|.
CASSIRTDNTGELFF
TGTGCCAGCAGCATTAGGACAGATAACACCGGGGAGCTGTTTTTT
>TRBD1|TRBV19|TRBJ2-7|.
CASSMGTGSYEQYF
TGTGCCAGTAGTATGGGGACAGGGTCCTACGAGCAGTACTTC
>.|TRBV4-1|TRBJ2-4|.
CASSPEPGRGDIQYF
TGCGCCAGCAGCCCAGAACCCGGCAGGGGTGACATTCAGTACTTC
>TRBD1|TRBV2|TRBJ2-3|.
CASDRDSRVTSHTDTQYF
TGTGCCAGTGACCGGGACAGCCGGGTGACAAGCCACACAGATACGCAGTATTTT
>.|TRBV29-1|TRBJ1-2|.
CSVDPSSEYGYTF
TGCAGCGTTGATCCGTCCTCTGAGTATGGCTACACCTTC
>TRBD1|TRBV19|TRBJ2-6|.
CASRNTGGAPGANVLTF
TGTGCCAGTAGAAATACAGGGGGCGCGCCTGGGGCCAACGTCCTGACTTTC
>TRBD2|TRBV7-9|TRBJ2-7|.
CASSLLQGGSIYEQYF
TGTGCCAGCAGCCTCCTCCAGGGCGGGAGTATCTACGAGCAGTACTTC
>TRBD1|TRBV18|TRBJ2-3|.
CASSPTGVKTDTQYF
TGTGCCAGCTCACCGACAGGGGTAAAGACAGATACGCAGTATTTT
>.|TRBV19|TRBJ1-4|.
CASWEGGHEKLFF
TGTGCCTCCTGGGAAGGGGGTCATGAAAAACTGTTTTTT
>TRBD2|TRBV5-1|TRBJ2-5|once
CASSPRGGGAQETQYF
TGCGCCAGCAGCCCACGGGGGGGCGGGGCACAAGAGACCCAGTACTTC
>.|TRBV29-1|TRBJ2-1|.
CSVDGRQGPYNEQFF
TGCAGCGTTGATGGGAGGCAGGGACCCTACAATGAGCAGTTCTTC
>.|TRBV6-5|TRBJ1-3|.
CASSWTQGSGNTIYF
TGTGCCAGCAGTTGGACACAGGGTTCAGGAAACACCATATATTTT
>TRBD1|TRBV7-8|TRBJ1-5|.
CASSATRGVNQPQHF
TGTGCCAGCAGCGCCACCAGGGGGGTCAATCAGCCCCAGCATTTT
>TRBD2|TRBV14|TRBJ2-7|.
CASSRGGSYEQYF
TGTGCCAGCAGCCGGGGGGGCTCCTACGAGCAGTACTTC
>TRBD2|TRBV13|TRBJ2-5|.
CASSRSSSGGQETQYF
TGTGCCAGCAGCCGCTCGTCTAGCGGGGGCCAAGAGACCCAGTACTTC
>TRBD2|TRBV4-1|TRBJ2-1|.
CASSPGTSGTNEQFF
TGCGCCAGCAGCCCCGGGACTAGCGGGACAAATGAGCAGTTCTTC
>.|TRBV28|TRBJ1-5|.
CASRNQGGKNNQPQHF
TGTGCCAGCAGAAACCAGGGCGGGAAAAACAATCAGCCCCAGCATTTT
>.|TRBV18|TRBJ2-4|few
CASSPPRTAALAKNIQYF
TGTGCCAGCTCACCACCCCGGACAGCCGCCTTAGCCAAAAACATTCAGTACTTC
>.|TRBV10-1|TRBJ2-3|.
CASSESRPTMSADTQYF
TGCGCCAGCAGTGAGTCGAGGCCAACGATGAGTGCAGATACGCAGTATTTT
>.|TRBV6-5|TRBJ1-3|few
CATLLGGASGNTIYF
TGTGCCACTCTTTTAGGGGGGGCGAGTGGAAACACCATATATTTT
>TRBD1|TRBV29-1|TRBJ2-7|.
CSARTGLTGEQYF
TGCAGCGCTAGGACAGGGTTGACGGGCGAGCAGTACTTC
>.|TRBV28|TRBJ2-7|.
CASSYDRREQYF
TGTGCCAGCAGTTATGACAGACGCGAGCAGTACTTC
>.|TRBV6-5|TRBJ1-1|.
CASSYSYSNTEAFF
TGTGCCAGCAGTTACTCGTATTCGAACACTGAAGCTTTCTTT
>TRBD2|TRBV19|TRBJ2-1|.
CASSSSIMLAGGPIHEQFF
TGTGCCAGTAGTTCGTCAATAATGTTAGCGGGAGGGCCAATCCATGAGCAGTTCTTC
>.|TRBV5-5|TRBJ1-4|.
CASARRLNEKLFF
TGTGCCAGCGCTAGACGGCTCAATGAAAAACTGTTTTTT
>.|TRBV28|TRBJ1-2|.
CASSPEKTLPYGYTF
TGTGCCAGCAGTCCTGAAAAGACACTCCCCTATGGCTACACCTTC
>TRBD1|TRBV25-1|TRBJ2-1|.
CASSTGTENNEQFF
TGTGCCAGCAGTACCGGGACAGAAAACAATGAGCAGTTCTTC
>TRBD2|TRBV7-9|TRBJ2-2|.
CASIRRDYQNTGELFF
TGTGCCAGCATCAGACGGGACTACCAAAACACCGGGGAGCTGTTTTTT
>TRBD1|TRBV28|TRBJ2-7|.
CASIRSGQGTYEQYF
TGTGCCAGCATCCGATCGGGACAGGGGACGTACGAGCAGTACTTC
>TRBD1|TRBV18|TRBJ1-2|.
CASSGGTGALENGYTF
TGTGCCAGCTCAGGCGGGACAGGGGCCTTAGAGAATGGCTACACCTTC
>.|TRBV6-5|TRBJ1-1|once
CASSYSTDPNTEAFF
TGTGCCAGCAGTTACTCAACAGACCCGAACACTGAAGCTTTCTTT
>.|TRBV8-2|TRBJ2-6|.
CGSCHITQSRANVLTF
TGTGGCAGCTGTCACATAACACAAAGTCGGGCCAACGTCCTGACTTTC
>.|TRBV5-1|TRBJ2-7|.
CASSLAADRLSYEQYF
TGCGCCAGCAGCTTGGCCGCGGACAGACTTTCCTACGAGCAGTACTTC
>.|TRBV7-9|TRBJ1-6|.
CASSFGNNSPLHF
TGTGCCAGCAGCTTCGGGAACAATTCACCCCTCCACTTT
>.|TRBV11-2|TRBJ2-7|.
CASSLPGEQYF
TGTGCCAGCAGCTTGCCAGGGGAGCAGTACTTC
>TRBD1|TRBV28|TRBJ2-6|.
CARSQTGTGGAGANVLTF
TGTGCCAGGTCACAAACCGGGACAGGGGGCGCCGGGGCCAACGTCCTGACTTTC
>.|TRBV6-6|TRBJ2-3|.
CASSYASNTDTQYF
TGTGCCAGCAGTTACGCGTCCAACACAGATACGCAGTATTTT
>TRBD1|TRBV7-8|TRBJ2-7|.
CASSPQGALNEQYF
TGTGCCAGCAGCCCGCAGGGGGCGCTTAACGAGCAGTACTTC
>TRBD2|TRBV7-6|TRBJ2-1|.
CASSLSAREGGYNEQFF
TGTGCCAGCAGCTTATCGGCGCGGGAGGGGGGCTACAATGAGCAGTTCTTC
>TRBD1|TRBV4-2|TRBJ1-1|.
CASSQDYTTGGYNTEAFF
TGTGCCAGCAGCCAAGATTATACGACAGGGGGCTATAACACTGAAGCTTTCTTT
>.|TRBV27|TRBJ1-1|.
CASSPGQYNTEAFF
TGTGCCAGCAGTCCAGGACAGTATAACACTGAAGCTTTCTTT
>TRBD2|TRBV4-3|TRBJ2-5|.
CASSQEYSGVETQYF
TGCGCCAGCAGCCAAGAGTATAGCGGGGTAGAGACCCAGTACTTC
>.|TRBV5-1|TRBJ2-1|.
CASWRDSSGYEQFF
TGCGCCAGCTGGAGGGACAGTAGCGGATATGAGCAGTTCTTC
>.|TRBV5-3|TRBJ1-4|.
CARSLAVRRRKLFF
TGTGCCAGAAGCTTGGCCGTCAGGCGAAGGAAACTGTTTTTT
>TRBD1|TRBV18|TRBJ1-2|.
CASSPIPGTAYGYTF
TGTGCCAGCTCACCAATCCCAGGGACAGCCTATGGCTACACCTTC
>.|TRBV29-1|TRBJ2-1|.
CSVEDTGRSSYNEQFF
TGCAGCGTTGAAGATACGGGGAGGAGCTCCTACAATGAGCAGTTCTTC
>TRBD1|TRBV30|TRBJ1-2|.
CAWGTGDGDGYTF
TGTGCCTGGGGGACAGGGGATGGGGATGGCTACACCTTC
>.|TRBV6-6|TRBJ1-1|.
CASSSTGTGGNTEAFF
TGTGCCAGCAGTTCGACAGGAACGGGGGGGAACACTGAAGCTTTCTTT
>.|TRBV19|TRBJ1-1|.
CASSTGGANTEAFF
TGTGCCAGTAGTACTGGGGGCGCGAACACTGAAGCTTTCTTT
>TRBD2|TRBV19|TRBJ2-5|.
CASSISGRAQGETQYF
TGTGCCAGTAGTATAAGCGGGAGGGCGCAGGGAGAGACCCAGTACTTC
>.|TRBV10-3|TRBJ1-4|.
CAISESTGTNEKLFF
TGTGCCATCAGTGAGTCGACCGGGACTAATGAAAAACTGTTTTTT
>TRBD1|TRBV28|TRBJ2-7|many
CASSLGTEIPYEQYF
TGTGCCAGCAGTCTCGGGACAGAGATACCCTACGAGCAGTACTTC
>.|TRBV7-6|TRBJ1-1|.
CASSPGTWTEAFF
TGTGCCAGCAGCCCAGGAACATGGACTGAAGCTTTCTTT
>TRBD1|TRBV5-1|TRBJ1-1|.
CASSALTGGNTEAFF
TGCGCCAGCAGCGCACTGACAGGGGGAAACACTGAAGCTTTCTTT
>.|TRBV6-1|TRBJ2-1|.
CASSLYNEQFF
TGTGCCAGCAGTCTATACAATGAGCAGTTCTTC
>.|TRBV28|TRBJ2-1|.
CASSLVYSSYNEQFF
TGTGCCAGCAGTCTTGTATATAGCTCCTACAATGAGCAGTTCTTC